The 20 T cell receptor beta chains in this list originate from one sample, sequenced in a study of cytomegalovirus exposure and HLA in healthy donors. It was with 60 Vbeta and 13 Jbeta primers that the PCR ran. Repertoires were generated with immunoSEQ multiplex PCR, while TCRdb's copy carries only in-frame clones and drops some. The sample carries more than 130,000 clones, about four fifths recorded once. The sample was PBMCs. Receptor source: a man aged 25-40 years in good health and CMV-seronegative.

The chain has TRBV2 and TRBJ2-2, with D perhaps matching TRBD2 (5 bases). From germline, CDR1 is SNHLY and CDR2 FYNNEI. This CDR3 region has 15 residues. V was trimmed by 6 bases and J by 5 bases, leaving 16 bases between them. Here the CDR3 DNA reads TGTGCCAGCAGCCCCGACGAACTAGTTACCGGGGAGCTGTTTTTT. It translates to CASSPDELVTGELFF.

The V call is TRBV5-1, the J call TRBJ2-1; TRBD1 agrees at 10 bases. The germline V gene encodes CDR1 SGHRS and CDR2 YFSETQ. With 5 bases clipped from V and 8 bases from J, the junction kept 10 bases outside the gene matches. CDR3 length: 15 amino acids. DNA for the CDR3: TGCGCCAGCAGGAATATAAGACAGGGGGCAGATGAGCAGTTCTTC. It specifies CASRNIRQGADEQFF.

The CDR3 nucleotides read TGTGCCAGCAGCACTTCGGCCCTAGTGTCTTGGCATTTT. This gives the protein CASSTSALVSWHF. The chain uses TRBV27 and TRBJ1-5; D uncertain. The CDR3 length is 13 residues. V lost 6 bases and J 15 bases, leaving 21 bases between the germline ends. Per germline, CDR1 MNHEY and CDR2 SMNVEV (reference sequence).

The rearrangement joins TRBV6-6 to TRBJ1-4; TRBD1 is a possible D gene (5 bases). This CDR3 has 15 amino acids. The ends were cut back, 0 bases at V and 8 bases at J, with 13 bases in the middle. The germline V gene has CDR1 MNHNY and CDR2 SVGAGI (reference sequence). This CDR3 is CASSYSRTRGEKLFF. The CDR3 DNA reads TGTGCCAGCAGTTACTCGAGGACACGGGGGGAAAAACTGTTTTTT.

The chain uses TRBV5-8 and TRBJ1-1; 11 nucleotides match TRBD1. The ends lost 4 bases at V and 11 bases at J; junction bases unmatched: 4. This CDR3 is 12 amino acids long. The germline V gene has CDR1 SGHTS and CDR2 YDEGEE. In DNA, the CDR3 is TGTGCCAGCAGCGGACAGGGGGCTAGGGCTTTCTTT. This gives the protein CASSGQGARAFF.

V usage is TRBV5-6 and J usage is TRBJ1-1; 8 nucleotides line up with TRBD1. Germline V lookup: CDR1 SGHDT, CDR2 YYEEEE. The J segment lost 0 bases and the V segment lost 4 bases, leaving 8 bases of the junction unmatched. The CDR3 length is 16 residues. CDR3 nucleotides: TGTGCCAGCAGCCACCGACAGGGGTCGATGAACACTGAAGCTTTCTTT. This gives the protein CASSHRQGSMNTEAFF.

The V call is TRBV5-1, the J call TRBJ2-7; D not certain. Germline lookup yields CDR1 SGHRS and CDR2 YFSETQ. The CDR3 is 14 residues long. V dropped 0 bases and J dropped 12 bases, with 19 bases sitting between them. The CDR3: CASSLAAERSPRYF. The CDR3 coding sequence is TGCGCCAGCAGCTTGGCCGCAGAACGGAGCCCTCGGTACTTC.

This clone was recorded only once. The chain has TRBV6-1 and TRBJ1-5, with D unclear. The V and J ends lost 10 bases and 2 bases respectively, with 18 bases between them. There are 15 residues in the CDR3. Germline V gene lookup returns CDR1 MNHNS and CDR2 SASEGT. The CDR3 reads CATTTGVSCNQPQHF. The CDR3 DNA sequence: TGTGCCACCACAACCGGGGTGAGTTGCAATCAGCCCCAGCATTTT.

As for this clone: The junction departs from germline at one end; a sequencing error may be responsible. The CDR3 spells CASSLGPSSNNSPLNF. Written as DNA, the CDR3 is TGCGCCAGCAGCTTGGGCCCAAGCTCAAATAATTCACCCCTCAACTTT. V gene TRBV5-1 combines with J gene TRBJ1-6, with no clear D. The CDR3 is 16 residues long. CDR1 is SGHRS, CDR2 YFSETQ, per germline.

Comment on this clone: Its ends do not fully match the called genes, so a read error is possible. This chain uses TRBV28 with TRBJ1-2; D might be TRBD1 (6 bases). CDR1 MDHEN and CDR2 SYDVKM come from the germline V gene. CDR3 length equals 13 residues. DNA for the CDR3: TGTGCCACCGACAGGTCCTCTAACTATGGCTACCCCTTC. Translating it yields CATDRSSNYGYPF.

Turning to this clone: Mismatch with germline at one junction end may stem from a read error. The V call is TRBV7-6, the J call TRBJ1-5, with D unresolved. CDR1 and CDR2 (germline): SGHVS, FNYEAQ. This CDR3 region has 14 residues. DNA of the CDR3: TGTGCCAGCAGCTTAGGGCTTAGCAATCAGCCCCAGAATTTT. It encodes CASSLGLSNQPQNF.

V is TRBV6-1 and J is TRBJ1-1; D ambiguous. V gave up 6 bases and J gave up 5 bases, with 10 bases separating them. This CDR3 comprises 12 residues. The germline V gene has CDR1 MNHNS and CDR2 SASEGT. The CDR3 region is CASREGGTEAFF. The CDR3 DNA follows: TGTGCCAGCAGGGAGGGTGGAACTGAAGCTTTCTTT.

The rearrangement uses TRBV7-8 and TRBJ1-5, with 7 nucleotides matching TRBD1. The CDR3 sequence is 17 residues long. The ends lost 2 bases at V and 0 bases at J; junction bases unmatched: 7. CDR1 SGHVS and CDR2 FQNEAQ come from the germline V gene. The CDR3 nucleotides read TGTGCCAGCAGCTTATTCCGGGACAGCTATAGCAATCAGCCCCAGCATTTT. It codes for CASSLFRDSYSNQPQHF.

V gene TRBV5-1 combines with J gene TRBJ2-7, with TRBD2 matching over 11 bases. The CDR3 loop spans 15 amino acids. The trim removed 4 bases at V and 2 bases at J, leaving 5 bases unmatched. CDR1 SGHRS and CDR2 YFSETQ come from the germline V gene. CDR3 sequence (DNA): TGCGCCAGCAGCGTGGGACTAGCGGAAGCCTACGAGCAGTACTTC. It encodes CASSVGLAEAYEQYF.

The chain links TRBV29-1 to TRBJ1-1; TRBD1 aligns across 7 bases. The length of the CDR3 is 14 residues. V lost 8 bases, J lost 2 bases, and 11 bases stayed unmatched. Germline loops: CDR1 SQVTM, CDR2 ANQGSEA. In DNA form, the CDR3 reads TGCAGCTCAAAGAATGGGACAGTTAACACTGAAGCTTTCTTT. Its protein product is CSSKNGTVNTEAFF.

This rearrangement joins TRBV2 to TRBJ2-3, with TRBD1 identical over 8 bases. The V gene end was trimmed by 5 bases and the J gene end by 5 bases; junction bases not matched to a gene: 9. Germline V gene lookup returns CDR1 SNHLY and CDR2 FYNNEI. The CDR3 length is 15 residues. CDR3 nucleotides: TGTGCCAGCAGTACGGACAGGGTGCGGGAAGATACGCAGTATTTT. As protein: CASSTDRVREDTQYF.

The V gene is TRBV15, the J gene TRBJ1-2, with unresolved D. Germline CDR1 reads LNHNV; CDR2 reads YYDKDF (reference sequence). This CDR3 spans 13 amino acids. Trimming shortened V by 0 bases and J by 5 bases, and 7 bases separated the two germline ends. This chain's CDR3 is CATSRDQIYGYTF. CDR3 DNA: TGTGCCACCAGCAGAGACCAGATATATGGCTACACCTTC. Combining the CDR3 with reference TRBV15 and TRBJ1-2 gives the whole variable domain DAMVIQNPRYQVTQFGKPVTLSCSQTLNHNVMYWYQQKSSQAPKLLFHYYDKDFNNEADTPDNFQSRRPNTSFCFLDIRSPGLGDTAMYLCATSRDQIYGYTFGSGTRLTVV.

In its sample, this clone was seen a few times. The rearrangement joins TRBV20-1 to TRBJ2-1; 7 bases are shared with TRBD2. This CDR3 is built from 10 residues. CDR1 and CDR2 from the germline V gene are DFQATT and SNEGSKA (reference sequence). V shed 6 bases and J 10 bases; nucleotides not matched to a gene: 3. The CDR3 loop reads CSAGTTEQFF. CDR3 in DNA: TGCAGTGCCGGGACTACCGAGCAGTTCTTC.

CDR3 nucleotide sequence: TGCGCCAGCAGCCAACGACTAGCGGATCTATACTACGAGCAGTACTTC. This sequence encodes CASSQRLADLYYEQYF. V is TRBV4-1 and J is TRBJ2-7; TRBD2 matches 9 bases. The CDR3 length is 16 residues. The V and J ends lost 2 bases and 3 bases, in that order; junction bases with no gene match: 8. Germline V gene lookup returns CDR1 MGHRA and CDR2 YSYEKL.

This clone came up many times. V gene TRBV7-2 combines with J gene TRBJ2-1; weak D call: TRBD1 (6 bases). The length of the CDR3 is 15 residues. CDR1 SGHTA and CDR2 FQGNSA come from the germline V gene. V was clipped by 5 bases and J by 4 bases, with 15 bases between them. CDR3 sequence: CASSPIGGAYNEQFF. The CDR3 coding sequence is TGTGCCAGCAGCCCAATAGGGGGAGCTTACAATGAGCAGTTCTTC.